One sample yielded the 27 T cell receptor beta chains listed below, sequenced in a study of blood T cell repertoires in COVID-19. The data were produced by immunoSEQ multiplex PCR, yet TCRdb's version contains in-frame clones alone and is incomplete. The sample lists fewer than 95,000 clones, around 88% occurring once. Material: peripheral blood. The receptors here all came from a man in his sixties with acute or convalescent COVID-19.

The CDR3 DNA sequence: TGTGCCAGTAGAGCTGATCCGGGACAGGTAGACACCGGGGAGCTGTTTTTT. Translated, it gives CASRADPGQVDTGELFF. The chain links TRBV19 to TRBJ2-2, with 8 bases fitting TRBD1. The CDR3 is 17 amino acids. CDR1 and CDR2 (germline): LNHDA, SQIVND (reference sequence). V lost 6 bases and J lost 3; bases outside the gene matches: 12.

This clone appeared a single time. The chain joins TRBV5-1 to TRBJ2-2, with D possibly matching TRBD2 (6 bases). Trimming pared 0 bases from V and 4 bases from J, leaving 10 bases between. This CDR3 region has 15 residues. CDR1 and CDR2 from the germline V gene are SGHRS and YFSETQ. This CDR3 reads CASSLAARGTGELFF. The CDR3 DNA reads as TGCGCCAGCAGCTTGGCGGCGCGGGGCACCGGGGAGCTGTTTTTT.

The DNA of the CDR3 is TGTGCCAGCAGCTCCGCGTCGGAGGGGACAGATACGCAGTATTTT. Its translation is CASSSASEGTDTQYF. V usage is TRBV7-8 and J usage is TRBJ2-3; D possibly corresponds to TRBD2 (6 bases). The germline V and J ends were trimmed by 4 bases and 3 bases, with 14 bases remaining between them. The CDR3 has 15 residues. CDR1 and CDR2 (germline): SGHVS, FQNEAQ.

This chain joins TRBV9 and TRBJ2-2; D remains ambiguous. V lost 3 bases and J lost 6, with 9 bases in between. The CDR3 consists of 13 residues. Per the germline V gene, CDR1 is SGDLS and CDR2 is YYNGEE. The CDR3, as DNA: TGTGCCAGCAGCGCCCCCCTAGCCGGGGAGCTGTTTTTT. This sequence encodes CASSAPLAGELFF.

The CDR3, as DNA: TGTGCCACCAGTGACTCCGGGACAGGGGGGTTGAATGAGCAGTTCTTC. Translated, it gives CATSDSGTGGLNEQFF. V and J are TRBV24-1 and TRBJ2-1; TRBD1 matches 11 bases. The CDR3 runs to 16 residues. Trimming cost V 4 bases and J 7 bases; bases outside gene matches: 8. Germline assignment: CDR1 KGHDR and CDR2 SFDVKD.

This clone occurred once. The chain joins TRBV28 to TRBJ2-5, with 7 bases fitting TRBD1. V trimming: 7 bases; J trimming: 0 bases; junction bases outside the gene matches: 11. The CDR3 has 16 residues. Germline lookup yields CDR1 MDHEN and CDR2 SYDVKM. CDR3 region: CASKTGQVSYQETQYF. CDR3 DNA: TGTGCCAGCAAAACCGGACAGGTTTCTTACCAAGAGACCCAGTACTTC. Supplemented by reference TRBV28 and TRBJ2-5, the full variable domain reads DVKVTQSSRYLVKRTGEKVFLECVQDMDHENMFWYRQDPGLGLRLIYFSYDVKMKEKGDIPEGYSVSREKKERFSLILESASTNQTSMYLCASKTGQVSYQETQYFGPGTRLLVL.

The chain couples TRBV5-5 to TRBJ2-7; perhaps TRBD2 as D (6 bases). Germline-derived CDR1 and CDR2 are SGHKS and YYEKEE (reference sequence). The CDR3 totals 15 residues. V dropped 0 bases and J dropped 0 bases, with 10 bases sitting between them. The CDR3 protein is CASSLGRGLSYEQYF. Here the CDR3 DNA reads TGTGCCAGCAGCTTGGGTAGGGGACTCTCCTACGAGCAGTACTTC. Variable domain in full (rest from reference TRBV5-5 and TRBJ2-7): DAGVTQSPTHLIKTRGQQVTLRCSPISGHKSVSWYQQVLGQGPQFIFQYYEKEERGRGNFPDRFSARQFPNYSSELNVNALLLGDSALYLCASSLGRGLSYEQYFGPGTRLTVT.

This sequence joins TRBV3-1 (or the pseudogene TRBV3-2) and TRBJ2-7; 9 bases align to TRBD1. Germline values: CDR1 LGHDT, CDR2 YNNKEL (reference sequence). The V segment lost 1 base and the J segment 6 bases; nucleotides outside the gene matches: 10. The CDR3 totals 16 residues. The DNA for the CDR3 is TGTGCCAGCAGCCAAGTCGATCCGGGACAGGGCTCCGAGCAGTACTTC. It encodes CASSQVDPGQGSEQYF.

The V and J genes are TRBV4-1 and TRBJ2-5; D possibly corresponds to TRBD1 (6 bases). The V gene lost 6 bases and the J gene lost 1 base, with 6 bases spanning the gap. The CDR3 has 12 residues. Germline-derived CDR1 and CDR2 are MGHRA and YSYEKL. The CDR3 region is CASRGGQETQYF. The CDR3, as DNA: TGCGCCAGCAGAGGGGGCCAAGAGACCCAGTACTTC.

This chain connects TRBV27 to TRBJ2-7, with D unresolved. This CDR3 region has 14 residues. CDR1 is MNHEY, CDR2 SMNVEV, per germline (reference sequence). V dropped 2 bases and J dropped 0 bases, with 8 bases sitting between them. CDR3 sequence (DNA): TGTGCCAGCAGTTTACAGGCCCACTCCTACGAGCAGTACTTC. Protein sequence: CASSLQAHSYEQYF.

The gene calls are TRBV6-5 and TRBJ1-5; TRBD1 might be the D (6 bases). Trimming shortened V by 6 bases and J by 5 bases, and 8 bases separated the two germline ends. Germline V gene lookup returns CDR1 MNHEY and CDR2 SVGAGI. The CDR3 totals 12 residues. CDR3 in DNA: TGTGCCAGCAGAAACAGGGATCAGCCCCAGCATTTT. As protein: CASRNRDQPQHF.

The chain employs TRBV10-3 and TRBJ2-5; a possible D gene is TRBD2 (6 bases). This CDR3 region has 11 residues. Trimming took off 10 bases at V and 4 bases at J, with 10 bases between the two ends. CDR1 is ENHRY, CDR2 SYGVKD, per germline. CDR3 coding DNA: TGTGCCACGGGACTTCCAGAGACCCAGTACTTC. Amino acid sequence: CATGLPETQYF.

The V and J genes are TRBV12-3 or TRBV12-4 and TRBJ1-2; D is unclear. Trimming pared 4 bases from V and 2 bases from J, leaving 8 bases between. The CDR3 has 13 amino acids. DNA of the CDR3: TGTGCCAGCAGTTCCGTCCTCAACTATGGCTACACCTTC. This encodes CASSSVLNYGYTF.

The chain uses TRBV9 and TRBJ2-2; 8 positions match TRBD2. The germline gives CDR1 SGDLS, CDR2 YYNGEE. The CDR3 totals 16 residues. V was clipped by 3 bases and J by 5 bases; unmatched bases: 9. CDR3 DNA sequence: TGTGCCAGCAGCGAGAGCGGGGGTTCCGGGACCGGGGAGCTGTTTTTT. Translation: CASSESGGSGTGELFF.

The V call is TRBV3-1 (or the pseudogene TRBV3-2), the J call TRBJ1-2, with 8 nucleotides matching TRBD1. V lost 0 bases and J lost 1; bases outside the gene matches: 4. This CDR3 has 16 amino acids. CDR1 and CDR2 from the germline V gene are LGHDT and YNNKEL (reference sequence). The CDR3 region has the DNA TGTGCCAGCAGCCAAGAAGGGACAGGCCTTAACTATGGCTACACCTTC. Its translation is CASSQEGTGLNYGYTF.

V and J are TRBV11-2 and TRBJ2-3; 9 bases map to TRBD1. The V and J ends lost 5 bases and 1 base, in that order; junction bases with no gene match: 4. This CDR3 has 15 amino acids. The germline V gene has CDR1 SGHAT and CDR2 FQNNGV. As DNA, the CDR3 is TGTGCCAGCAGCGCCGGGACAGGGCGCACAGATACGCAGTATTTT. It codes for CASSAGTGRTDTQYF.

The CDR3 nucleotides read TGTGCCAGCAGCTGGGGACAGTCCTACGAGCAGTACTTC. Translating gives CASSWGQSYEQYF. J is TRBJ2-7 and V is TRBV11-2, with 7 bases matching TRBD1. Trimming removed 4 bases from V and 1 base from J; junction bases left unmatched: 1. This CDR3 has 13 residues. Germline CDR1 and CDR2: SGHAT and FQNNGV.

CDR3 sequence: CASSLDLQETQYF. The CDR3 DNA reads as TGCGCCAGCAGCTTGGACTTACAAGAGACCCAGTACTTC. The V call is TRBV5-1, the J call TRBJ2-5; no definite D call. The CDR3 totals 13 residues. Germline V lookup: CDR1 SGHRS, CDR2 YFSETQ. V shed 0 bases and J shed 2 bases, with 5 bases lying between them.

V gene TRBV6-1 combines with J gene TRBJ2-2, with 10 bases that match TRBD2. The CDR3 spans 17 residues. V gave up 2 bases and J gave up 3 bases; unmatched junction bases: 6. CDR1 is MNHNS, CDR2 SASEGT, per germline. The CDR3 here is CASSEWSGRADTGELFF. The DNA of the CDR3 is TGTGCCAGCAGTGAATGGAGCGGGAGGGCCGACACCGGGGAGCTGTTTTTT.

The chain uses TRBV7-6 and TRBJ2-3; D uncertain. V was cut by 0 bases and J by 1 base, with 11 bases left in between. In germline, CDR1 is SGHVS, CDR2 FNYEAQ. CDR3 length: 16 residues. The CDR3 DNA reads TGTGCCAGCAGCTTAGCGCATGGGCAAGGCACAGATACGCAGTATTTT. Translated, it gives CASSLAHGQGTDTQYF.

This CDR3 reads CASSLPTPSGPSTDTQYF. CDR3 sequence (DNA): TGTGCCAGCAGCCTCCCGACCCCTAGCGGGCCCAGCACAGATACGCAGTATTTT. The J gene is TRBJ2-3, the V gene TRBV13; 8 bases agree with TRBD2. Trimming cost V 5 bases and J 0 bases; bases outside gene matches: 13. Germline V gives CDR1 PRHDT, CDR2 FYEKMQ (reference sequence). This CDR3 has 18 residues.

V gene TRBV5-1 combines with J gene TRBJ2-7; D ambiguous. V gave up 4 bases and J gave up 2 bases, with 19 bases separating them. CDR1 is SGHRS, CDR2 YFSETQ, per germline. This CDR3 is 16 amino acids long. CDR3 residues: CASSPTRNTRTYEQYF. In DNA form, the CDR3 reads TGCGCCAGCAGCCCCACAAGAAACACACGTACCTACGAGCAGTACTTC.

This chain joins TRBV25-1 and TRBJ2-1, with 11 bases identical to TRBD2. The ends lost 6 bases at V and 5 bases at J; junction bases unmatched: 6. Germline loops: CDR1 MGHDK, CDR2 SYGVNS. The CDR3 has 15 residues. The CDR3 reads CASSPLAGGNNEQFF. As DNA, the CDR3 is TGTGCCAGCAGCCCGCTAGCGGGAGGAAACAATGAGCAGTTCTTC.

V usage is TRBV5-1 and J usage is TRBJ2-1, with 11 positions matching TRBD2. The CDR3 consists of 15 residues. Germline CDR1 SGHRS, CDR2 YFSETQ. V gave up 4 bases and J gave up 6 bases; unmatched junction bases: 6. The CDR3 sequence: CASSLLAGGRNEQFF. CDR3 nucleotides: TGCGCCAGCAGCCTATTAGCGGGAGGGCGCAATGAGCAGTTCTTC. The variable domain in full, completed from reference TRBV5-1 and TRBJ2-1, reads KAGVTQTPRYLIKTRGQQVTLSCSPISGHRSVSWYQQTPGQGLQFLFEYFSETQRNKGNFPGRFSGRQFSNSRSEMNVSTLELGDSALYLCASSLLAGGRNEQFFGPGTRLTVL.

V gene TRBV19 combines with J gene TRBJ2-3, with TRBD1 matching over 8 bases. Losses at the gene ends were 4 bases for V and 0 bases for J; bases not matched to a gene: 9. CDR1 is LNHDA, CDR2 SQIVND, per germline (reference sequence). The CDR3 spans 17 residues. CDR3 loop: CASSTQGAISSTDTQYF. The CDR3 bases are TGTGCCAGTAGTACCCAGGGGGCGATTTCTAGCACAGATACGCAGTATTTT.

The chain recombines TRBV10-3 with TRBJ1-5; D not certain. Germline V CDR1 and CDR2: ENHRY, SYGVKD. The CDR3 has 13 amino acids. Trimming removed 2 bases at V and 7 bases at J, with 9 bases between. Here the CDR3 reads CAISEEGGQPQHF. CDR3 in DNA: TGTGCCATCAGTGAGGAGGGCGGGCAGCCCCAGCATTTT.

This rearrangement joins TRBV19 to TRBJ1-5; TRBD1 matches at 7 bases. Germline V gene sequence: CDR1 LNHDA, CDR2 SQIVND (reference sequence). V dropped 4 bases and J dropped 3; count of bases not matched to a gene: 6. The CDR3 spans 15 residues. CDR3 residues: CASSKRQGNNQPQHF. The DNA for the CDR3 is TGTGCCAGTAGTAAAAGACAGGGCAACAATCAGCCCCAGCATTTT.